One sample yielded the 20 T cell receptor beta chains listed below, sequenced in a study of T cells expressing NK-cell markers. Reanalyzing the 5' RACE reads, TCRdb keeps one entry per CDR3 protein, without DNA. This table holds roughly 380,000 distinct CDR3 sequences. Sequencing input: blood T cells: a sorted CD56 or NKG2C T cell subset, CD4+ or CD8+ T cells, or bulk PBMC T cells (not recorded which). The origin of the receptors is a man aged 18-70 years in good health.

The chain's CDR3 is CASSLADTIYF. This chain connects TRBV5-5 to TRBJ1-3. Germline lookup yields CDR1 SGHKS and CDR2 YYEKEE (reference sequence). This CDR3 is 11 amino acids long. Combining the CDR3 with reference TRBV5-5 and TRBJ1-3 gives the whole variable domain DAGVTQSPTHLIKTRGQQVTLRCSPISGHKSVSWYQQVLGQGPQFIFQYYEKEERGRGNFPDRFSARQFPNYSSELNVNALLLGDSALYLCASSLADTIYFGEGSWLTVV.

The V and J genes are TRBV15 and TRBJ2-3. CDR1 LNHNV and CDR2 YYDKDF come from the germline V gene (reference sequence). The CDR3 runs 12 residues. The CDR3 loop is CATSSILGSQYF.

The V call is TRBV27, the J call TRBJ1-2; TCRdb's D gene call, TRBD1, goes unchecked for lack of DNA. The CDR3 has 14 residues. Germline V gene lookup returns CDR1 MNHEY and CDR2 SMNVEV (reference sequence). CDR3 in amino acids: CASSLTGVVYGYTF.

The chain uses TRBV24-1 and TRBJ2-1; TCRdb's assignment of TRBD1 cannot be checked, as there is no DNA. Germline CDR1 reads KGHDR; CDR2 reads SFDVKD. The length of the CDR3 is 15 residues. This chain's CDR3 is CATSDPGGGGREQFF.

The chain recombines TRBV12-3 or TRBV12-4 with TRBJ2-7; TCRdb's assignment of TRBD1 cannot be checked, as there is no DNA. The CDR3 sequence is 17 residues long. The CDR3 here is CASSLRSGTGGPYEQYF.

The CDR3 loop reads CATRGIRGLYEQYF. V gene TRBV10-3 combines with J gene TRBJ2-7; TCRdb selects TRBD1, and the lack of DNA leaves this call unchecked. Per germline, CDR1 ENHRY and CDR2 SYGVKD. The CDR3 covers 14 residues.

The CDR3: CASSLAGGLAHEQYF. The gene calls are TRBV7-9 and TRBJ2-7; TCRdb calls TRBD2, which cannot be checked without DNA. Germline CDR1 SEHNR, CDR2 FQNEAQ (reference sequence). The CDR3 runs 15 residues. Looking up the rest from reference TRBV7-9 and TRBJ2-7 gives the full variable domain: DTGVSQNPRHKITKRGQNVTFRCDPISEHNRLYWYRQTLGQGPEFLTYFQNEAQLEKSRLLSDRFSAERPKGSFSTLEIQRTEQGDSAMYLCASSLAGGLAHEQYFGPGTRLTVT.

This chain joins TRBV20-1 and TRBJ2-2. From germline, CDR1 is DFQATT and CDR2 SNEGSKA (reference sequence). This CDR3 is built from 15 residues. The CDR3 spells CSASGLQANTGELFF.

The chain has TRBV27 and TRBJ2-1; TCRdb reports TRBD1, a call that lacks DNA to check it against. The CDR3 has 17 amino acids. Germline V gene data show CDR1 as MNHEY and CDR2 as SMNVEV (reference sequence). The CDR3 sequence: CASTLMRGTGLHNEQFF.

This sequence joins TRBV6-1 and TRBJ2-1. The germline V gene encodes CDR1 MNHNS and CDR2 SASEGT. This CDR3 contains 14 residues. CDR3 in amino acids: CASKSRDLYNEQFF.

This chain uses TRBV6-1 with TRBJ2-1; TCRdb's D call of TRBD1 is untestable without DNA. The germline gives CDR1 MNHNS, CDR2 SASEGT. The CDR3 sequence is 14 residues long. The CDR3 loop is CASGGRDGLDEQFF.

V is TRBV19 and J is TRBJ2-3; TCRdb selects TRBD1, and the lack of DNA leaves this call unchecked. In germline, CDR1 is LNHDA, CDR2 SQIVND (reference sequence). The CDR3 covers 14 residues. This chain's CDR3 is CASRPGAPRDTQYF.

The gene calls are TRBV7-2 and TRBJ2-7; TCRdb proposes TRBD1, but this gene call is untestable without DNA. The germline V gene encodes CDR1 SGHTA and CDR2 FQGNSA. The CDR3 totals 14 residues. CDR3 region: CASSFGAASYEQYF.

The chain employs TRBV18 and TRBJ2-5. The CDR3 runs 14 residues. Germline CDR1 KGHSH, CDR2 LQKENI. The CDR3 sequence is CASSLQGLWETQYF.

The chain links TRBV18 to TRBJ2-3; the D gene TCRdb calls, TRBD2, cannot be checked with no DNA. In germline, CDR1 is KGHSH, CDR2 LQKENI. This CDR3 is 15 amino acids long. CDR3 sequence: CASSPLAGATDTQYF.

The chain couples TRBV11-2 to TRBJ2-2; TCRdb's D call, TRBD2, is unchecked because there is no DNA. The germline V gene encodes CDR1 SGHAT and CDR2 FQNNGV. This CDR3 contains 17 residues. The CDR3 protein is CASSLEWRGAYTGELFF. Combining the CDR3 with reference TRBV11-2 and TRBJ2-2 gives the whole variable domain EAGVAQSPRYKIIEKRQSVAFWCNPISGHATLYWYQQILGQGPKLLIQFQNNGVVDDSQLPKDRFSAERLKGVDSTLKIQPAKLEDSAVYLCASSLEWRGAYTGELFFGEGSRLTVL.

V gene TRBV20-1 combines with J gene TRBJ2-3; checking the TCRdb D call of TRBD1 is not possible without DNA. The CDR3 runs to 13 residues. Germline V lookup: CDR1 DFQATT, CDR2 SNEGSKA (reference sequence). CDR3 sequence reads: CSANTAGTGGWYF.

This chain links TRBV24-1 with TRBJ2-5; there is no DNA to check the TCRdb D call of TRBD2. Germline CDR1 KGHDR, CDR2 SFDVKD. This CDR3 spans 14 amino acids. The CDR3 region is CATSPGLVRETQYF.

The CDR3 loop reads CASSRDDNSPLHF. The V call is TRBV7-2, the J call TRBJ1-6; as DNA is missing, the TRBD1 call by TCRdb cannot be tested. From germline, CDR1 is SGHTA and CDR2 FQGNSA. This CDR3 has 13 amino acids.

This sequence joins TRBV3-1 and TRBJ2-5; TCRdb reports TRBD1, a call that lacks DNA to check it against. There are 18 residues in the CDR3. CDR1 is LGHDT and CDR2 is YNNKEL in the germline V gene (reference sequence). CDR3 protein: CASSQDRRTGWRQETQYF.